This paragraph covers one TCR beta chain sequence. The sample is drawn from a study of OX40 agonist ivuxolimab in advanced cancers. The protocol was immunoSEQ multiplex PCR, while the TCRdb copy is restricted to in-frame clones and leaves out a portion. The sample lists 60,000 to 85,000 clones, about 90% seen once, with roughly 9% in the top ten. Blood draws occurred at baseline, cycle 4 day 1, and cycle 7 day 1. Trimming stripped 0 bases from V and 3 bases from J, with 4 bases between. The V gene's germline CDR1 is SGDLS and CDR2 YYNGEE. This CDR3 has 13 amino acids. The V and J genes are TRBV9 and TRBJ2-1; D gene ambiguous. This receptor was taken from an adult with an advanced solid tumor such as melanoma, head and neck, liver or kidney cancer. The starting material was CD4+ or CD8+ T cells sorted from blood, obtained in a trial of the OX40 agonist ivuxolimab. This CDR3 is CASSVDYYNEQFF. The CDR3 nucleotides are TGTGCCAGCAGCGTAGACTACTACAATGAGCAGTTCTTC.